Listed here are 3 T cell receptor beta chains from one sample, sequenced in a study of CD8 T cells in Susac syndrome. Random hexamers were used to reverse transcribe an amount of about 0.45 to 1 ug RNA. TCRdb reprocessed the immunoSEQ multiplex PCR reads with MiXCR, giving one entry per CDR3 protein. The data contain fewer than 70,000 distinct CDR3 sequences, 95% of them singletons. Material for sequencing was CD8+ T cells from PBMCs. All receptors come from a human donor in good health.

The chain links TRBV5-6 to TRBJ2-7, with TRBD1 identical over 9 bases. The germline gives CDR1 SGHDT, CDR2 YYEEEE. Trimming took 3 bases from V and 3 from J; bases not matched to a gene: 7. The CDR3 has 15 residues. The CDR3 DNA reads TGTGCCAGCAGCTCTGATGGACAGGGGCGCTACGAGCAGTACTTC. Encoded protein: CASSSDGQGRYEQYF.

The chain combines TRBV4-3 with TRBJ2-3; no clear D. Germline V gene lookup returns CDR1 LGHNA and CDR2 YSLEER. The CDR3 runs to 15 residues. The V end was cut by 1 base, the J end by 5 bases, with 13 bases between. CDR3 nucleotide sequence: TGCGCCAGCAGCCAAGTCTCCTCCCGGCTAGATACGCAGTATTTT. Translation: CASSQVSSRLDTQYF.

Of note for this clonotype: The junction shows a germline mismatch at one end, possibly a read error. The CDR3 nucleotides read TGCAGCGTCGAAGGGGTGGAGACCTATGGCTACACCTTC. This encodes CSVEGVETYGYTF. The chain carries TRBV29-1 and TRBJ1-2; D might be TRBD1 (5 bases). Germline values: CDR1 SQVTM, CDR2 ANQGSEA. This CDR3 region has 13 residues.